Listed here are 22 T cell receptor beta chains from one sample, sequenced in a study of blood T cell repertoires in COVID-19. Clones were read by immunoSEQ multiplex PCR, and TCRdb kept only the in-frame ones, dropping some. The sample holds under 55,000 clones, 90% seen once. The sequencing sample was made of peripheral blood. The receptors were sampled from a human donor in a cohort sampled during active COVID-19.

This clone has only one observation. The rearrangement uses TRBV6-6 and TRBJ1-5; tentatively, D is TRBD1 (6 bases). V was pared by 7 bases and J by 9 bases, with 19 bases between. The CDR3 is 14 residues long. CDR1 and CDR2 from the germline V gene are MNHNY and SVGAGI (reference sequence). The CDR3 region has the DNA TGTGCCAGCACGAACCACGCGGGGGCCGGGCCCCAGCATTTT. It codes for CASTNHAGAGPQHF.

The chain is built from TRBV7-9 and TRBJ2-7; tentatively, D is TRBD2 (5 bases). Per germline, CDR1 SEHNR and CDR2 FQNEAQ (reference sequence). This CDR3 contains 13 residues. The V gene lost 1 base and the J gene lost 6 bases, with 10 bases spanning the gap. The CDR3 loop reads CASSLGSRGEQYF. The CDR3 DNA reads TGTGCCAGCAGCTTAGGTTCCCGGGGCGAGCAGTACTTC.

The rearrangement joins TRBV29-1 to TRBJ2-7; the D is unclear. CDR1 and CDR2 from the germline V gene are SQVTM and ANQGSEA. Trimming cost V 6 bases and J 3 bases, with 12 bases left between them. CDR3 length: 12 amino acids. The CDR3 DNA is TGCAGCGTCCGTAGTGCCGTCTACGAGCAGTACTTC. Encoded protein: CSVRSAVYEQYF.

The chain couples TRBV6-1 to TRBJ2-1; TRBD2 agrees at 8 bases. J lost 4 bases, V lost 1 base, and 6 bases had no gene match. The CDR3 consists of 16 residues. Germline-derived CDR1 and CDR2 are MNHNS and SASEGT. Written as DNA, the CDR3 is TGTGCCAGCAGTGAAGAACGAGCGGGAGCTTACAATGAGCAGTTCTTC. This gives the protein CASSEERAGAYNEQFF.

As DNA, the CDR3 is TGTGCCAGCACCCCCCCGGTAGCGGGAGTTTCAGATACGCAGTATTTT. It specifies CASTPPVAGVSDTQYF. This chain connects TRBV7-9 to TRBJ2-3; TRBD2 matches 9 bases. CDR1 and CDR2 (germline): SEHNR, FQNEAQ (reference sequence). The CDR3 spans 16 residues. The V gene end was trimmed by 7 bases and the J gene end by 4 bases; junction bases not matched to a gene: 12.

This clone has just a few counts. The V gene is TRBV7-9, the J gene TRBJ2-7; D is uncertain. The V end lost 0 bases, the J end lost 1 base, and 4 bases lay between the germline ends. CDR1 and CDR2 from the germline V gene are SEHNR and FQNEAQ (reference sequence). The CDR3 has 13 residues. CDR3 amino acids: CASSLARSYEQYF. CDR3 bases: TGTGCCAGCAGCTTAGCGAGGTCCTACGAGCAGTACTTC.

The gene calls are TRBV28 and TRBJ1-5; D not certain. CDR1 MDHEN and CDR2 SYDVKM come from the germline V gene. Trimming took off 8 bases at V and 0 bases at J, with 17 bases between the two ends. The CDR3 is 16 amino acids. In DNA, the CDR3 is TGTGCCAGCTCCGGCGGTGAGATCCTTAGCAATCAGCCCCAGCATTTT. Amino acids: CASSGGEILSNQPQHF. Drawing the rest from reference TRBV28 and TRBJ1-5, the complete variable domain is DVKVTQSSRYLVKRTGEKVFLECVQDMDHENMFWYRQDPGLGLRLIYFSYDVKMKEKGDIPEGYSVSREKKERFSLILESASTNQTSMYLCASSGGEILSNQPQHFGDGTRLSIL.

The rearrangement uses TRBV7-3 and TRBJ2-3; 7 bases map to TRBD2. Germline V lookup: CDR1 SGHTA, CDR2 FQGTGA. Trimming removed 2 bases from V and 6 bases from J; junction bases left unmatched: 5. The CDR3 is made up of 14 amino acids. CDR3 amino acids: CASSLASGGDTQYF. The CDR3, as DNA: TGTGCCAGCAGCTTAGCTAGCGGAGGCGATACGCAGTATTTT.

The rearrangement uses TRBV18 and TRBJ2-5, with D possibly being TRBD2 (6 bases). Germline values: CDR1 KGHSH, CDR2 LQKENI. V shed 6 bases and J shed 1 base, with 9 bases lying between them. The CDR3 extends over 13 amino acids. The CDR3 region has the DNA TGTGCCAGCTCGGGCGGGACCCAAGAGACCCAGTACTTC. Residues: CASSGGTQETQYF.

The chain uses TRBV7-9 and TRBJ1-2, with TRBD1 matching over 7 bases. Germline V gene sequence: CDR1 SEHNR, CDR2 FQNEAQ (reference sequence). This CDR3 is 14 amino acids long. V lost 4 bases to trimming and J lost 7 bases; unmatched junction nucleotides: 9. Here the CDR3 reads CASSSAEGARGYTF. The CDR3 coding sequence is TGTGCCAGCAGCTCCGCAGAGGGGGCCCGTGGCTACACCTTC.

On this clone itself: The same CDR3 is also encoded by other DNA sequences in this sample. The V and J genes are TRBV4-1 and TRBJ2-5, with 10 bases lining up with TRBD2. This CDR3 contains 15 residues. Germline CDR1 MGHRA, CDR2 YSYEKL. The V and J ends lost 6 bases and 6 bases, in that order; junction bases with no gene match: 10. CDR3 DNA sequence: TGCGCCAGCAGAACACGAGCGGGAGGGCCTAAGACCCAGTACTTC. It encodes CASRTRAGGPKTQYF.

CDR3: CASSDLQGATNEKLFF. In DNA form, the CDR3 reads TGTGCCAGCTCAGATCTCCAGGGGGCAACTAATGAAAAACTGTTTTTT. The J gene is TRBJ1-4, the V gene TRBV18; 7 nucleotides line up with TRBD1. Germline V lookup: CDR1 KGHSH, CDR2 LQKENI. The CDR3 runs to 16 residues. The V segment lost 5 bases and the J segment 0 bases; nucleotides outside the gene matches: 6. Variable domain in full (rest from reference TRBV18 and TRBJ1-4): NAGVMQNPRHLVRRRGQEARLRCSPMKGHSHVYWYRQLPEEGLKFMVYLQKENIIDESGMPKERFSAEFPKEGPSILRIQQVVRGDSAAYFCASSDLQGATNEKLFFGSGTQLSVL.

This chain joins TRBV19 and TRBJ1-2; TRBD1 matches at 10 bases. V shed 5 bases, J shed 8 bases, and the junction held 14 bases outside the gene matches. The CDR3 has 16 amino acids. The germline V gene encodes CDR1 LNHDA and CDR2 SQIVND (reference sequence). The CDR3 reads CASSPVGDRGAWGYTF. The CDR3 coding sequence is TGTGCCAGTAGTCCGGTGGGGGACAGGGGAGCGTGGGGCTACACCTTC. Combining the CDR3 with reference TRBV19 and TRBJ1-2 gives the whole variable domain DGGITQSPKYLFRKEGQNVTLSCEQNLNHDAMYWYRQDPGQGLRLIYYSQIVNDFQKGDIAEGYSVSREKKESFPLTVTSAQKNPTAFYLCASSPVGDRGAWGYTFGSGTRLTVV.

The rearrangement links TRBV6-5 to TRBJ2-1; D is perhaps TRBD2 (6 bases). V was cut by 6 bases and J by 0 bases, with 12 bases left in between. The CDR3 covers 15 residues. Germline CDR1 reads MNHEY; CDR2 reads SVGAGI. As DNA, the CDR3 is TGTGCCAGCAGCCGACTAGGGAGCTCCTACAATGAGCAGTTCTTC. As protein: CASSRLGSSYNEQFF.

The chain links TRBV7-2 to TRBJ1-5, with D perhaps TRBD1 (6 bases). In germline, CDR1 is SGHTA, CDR2 FQGNSA. V was clipped by 5 bases and J by 4 bases, with 9 bases between them. The length of the CDR3 is 13 residues. For the CDR3, the DNA is TGTGCCAGCAGCCGAACAGGGAATCAGCCCCAGCATTTT. Amino acids: CASSRTGNQPQHF.

Points on this clone: One end of the junction does not line up with germline, which may come from a read error. The chain uses TRBV7-7 and TRBJ2-5; D is ambiguous. Germline V gives CDR1 SSHAT, CDR2 FNYEAQ (reference sequence). The CDR3 sequence is 13 residues long. The CDR3 reads CASSPWPQETQYF. The CDR3 nucleotides are TGTGCTAGCAGCCCCTGGCCTCAAGAGACCCAGTACTTC.

This chain links TRBV24-1 with TRBJ2-2; 8 bases are a match to TRBD1. Germline V lookup: CDR1 KGHDR, CDR2 SFDVKD. V lost 0 bases and J lost 4; bases outside the gene matches: 9. The CDR3 has 18 residues. Here the CDR3 reads CATSDLRAGGRGTGELFF. The CDR3 nucleotides read TGTGCCACCAGTGATTTGCGTGCAGGGGGCAGGGGCACCGGGGAGCTGTTTTTT.

The CDR3 loop is CAASQQGHTEAFF. CDR3 DNA sequence: TGTGCCGCGTCCCAACAGGGCCACACTGAAGCTTTCTTT. The chain combines TRBV10-3 with TRBJ1-1; TRBD1 might be the D (6 bases). Germline CDR1 ENHRY, CDR2 SYGVKD. The CDR3 is 13 amino acids. V was trimmed by 11 bases and J by 3 bases, leaving 16 bases between them.

A few counts support this clone. V is TRBV12-3 or TRBV12-4 and J is TRBJ2-1; possible D gene TRBD2, 6 bases. V gave up 10 bases and J gave up 0 bases, with 10 bases separating them. The CDR3 has 13 amino acids. The DNA for the CDR3 is TGTGCCACCGGGGACTTCTCCTACAATGAGCAGTTCTTC. This codes for CATGDFSYNEQFF.

The genes are TRBV6-5 and TRBJ1-1, with 9 bases identical to TRBD1. Germline V gene sequence: CDR1 MNHEY, CDR2 SVGAGI. This CDR3 has 14 residues. V dropped 6 bases and J dropped 4; count of bases not matched to a gene: 6. DNA of the CDR3: TGTGCCAGCAGGGGGACAGGGCTCACCACTGAAGCTTTCTTT. This sequence encodes CASRGTGLTTEAFF.

This clone was observed a single time. V is TRBV5-1 and J is TRBJ2-2; the D gene is possibly TRBD2 (6 bases). The CDR3 totals 14 residues. V was cut by 2 bases and J by 2 bases, with 7 bases left in between. Per the germline V gene, CDR1 is SGHRS and CDR2 is YFSETQ. CDR3 loop: CASSLLANTGELFF. In DNA form, the CDR3 reads TGCGCCAGCAGCTTACTAGCCAACACCGGGGAGCTGTTTTTT.

The chain links TRBV11-2 to TRBJ1-2, with TRBD1 matching over 8 bases. The CDR3 has 14 amino acids. Germline V gene data show CDR1 as SGHAT and CDR2 as FQNNGV. J lost 4 bases, V lost 0 bases, and 1 base had no gene match. The CDR3 nucleotides read TGTGCCAGCAGCTTAGAGACAGGGGTCTATGGCTACACCTTC. Its translation: CASSLETGVYGYTF.